This TCR beta chain originates from a study of Ad26.COV2.S vaccination and SARS-CoV-2 variants. Study-wide results and limits: There was a possibility that the TCR breadth and depth analyses underestimated total T cell responses. Vaccinated and placebo-treated recipients had similar non-spike TCR breadth. Those who received the vaccine showed greater spike-specific TCR breadth than those given placebo.

To note about this clone: The antigen is undetermined.

Germline assignment: CDR1 GTSNPN and CDR2 SVGIG (reference sequence). V lost 2 bases, J lost 7 bases, and 11 bases stayed unmatched. There are 14 residues in the CDR3. Here immunoSEQ multiplex PCR was the method, and the copy in TCRdb shows in-frame clones only, minus some. Of around 450,000 clones detected, around 90% appear once; the ten largest clones hold 12%. Treatment meaning: about 20 received Ad26.COV2.S at low or high dose, single or two shots; about 5 received placebo; per-sample allocation not given. On day 63 after the first injection, vaccine and placebo recipients gave samples. The TCR comes from a person aged 18 to 59 who received the Ad26.COV2.S COVID-19 vaccine or a placebo. The specimen was peripheral blood, collected in a trial of Ad26.COV2.S vaccine versus placebo. The rearrangement links TRBV30 to TRBJ2-7; 7 nucleotides agree with TRBD1. The CDR3 loop reads CAWSREGARGEQYF. In nucleotides, the CDR3 is TGTGCCTGGAGTAGAGAGGGGGCGCGTGGGGAGCAGTACTTC.